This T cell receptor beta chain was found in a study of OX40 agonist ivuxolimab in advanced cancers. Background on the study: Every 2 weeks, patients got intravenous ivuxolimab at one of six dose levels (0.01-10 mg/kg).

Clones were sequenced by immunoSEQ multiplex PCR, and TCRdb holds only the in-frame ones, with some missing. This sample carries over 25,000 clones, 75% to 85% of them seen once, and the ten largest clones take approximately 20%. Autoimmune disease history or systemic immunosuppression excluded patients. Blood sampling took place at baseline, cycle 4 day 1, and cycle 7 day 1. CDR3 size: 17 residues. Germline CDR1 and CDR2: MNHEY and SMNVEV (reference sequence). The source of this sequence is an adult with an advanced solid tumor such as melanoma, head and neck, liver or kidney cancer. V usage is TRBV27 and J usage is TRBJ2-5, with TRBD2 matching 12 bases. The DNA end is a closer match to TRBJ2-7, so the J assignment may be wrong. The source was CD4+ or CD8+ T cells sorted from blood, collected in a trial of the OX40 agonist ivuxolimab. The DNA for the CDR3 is TGTGCCAGCAGTTTAGGAACTAGCGGGAGGACATACTACGAGCAGTACTTC. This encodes CASSLGTSGRTYYEQYF.